The 3 T cell receptor beta chains below come from one sample, sequenced in a study of early T cells in non-severe SARS-CoV-2 infection. MiXCR was run by TCRdb on the 5' RACE reads, yielding one entry per CDR3 protein. This table holds nearly 70,000 distinct CDR3 sequences, more than 3.5% found once. This material consisted of whole blood, taken at baseline. The receptor set was obtained from an adult who was a healthcare worker with PCR-confirmed SARS-CoV-2 infection or an uninfected control (not recorded which). The donor label of this sample is uncertain.

V is TRBV7-2 and J is TRBJ2-1, with TRBD1 matching over 8 bases. Germline CDR1 SGHTA, CDR2 FQGNSA. CDR3 size: 14 residues. Trimming took 7 bases from V and 5 from J; bases not matched to a gene: 7. The CDR3: CASNPGQADNEQFF. In DNA form, the CDR3 reads TGTGCCAGCAACCCGGGACAGGCGGACAATGAGCAGTTCTTC.

The sample holds many counts of this clonotype. The J gene is TRBJ2-7, the V gene TRBV5-1; D is undetermined. V was cut by 1 base and J by 2 bases, with 10 bases left in between. Per germline, CDR1 SGHRS and CDR2 YFSETQ. The length of the CDR3 is 14 residues. The chain's CDR3 is CASSLTGMTYEQYF. The DNA for the CDR3 is TGCGCCAGCAGCTTGACGGGTATGACCTACGAGCAGTACTTC.

This clonotype has a handful of counts. The CDR3 sequence is CASSQARRGARGNEQFF. The CDR3 DNA follows: TGCGCCAGCAGCCAAGCCCGGCGGGGGGCTAGAGGGAATGAGCAGTTCTTC. V and J are TRBV4-1 and TRBJ2-1, with 8 bases lining up with TRBD2. The length of the CDR3 is 17 residues. V was clipped by 1 base and J by 7 bases; unmatched bases: 12. From germline, CDR1 is MGHRA and CDR2 YSYEKL.